This T cell receptor (beta chain) derives from a study of T cell repertoires in cytomegalovirus infection. The wider study: Evidence of both CMV infection and a matching HLA type came from public TCR beta signatures.

TCRdb reprocessed the reads via MiXCR and lists one record per CDR3 protein. The table has roughly 200,000 distinct CDR3 sequences, less than 9.5% seen once. Study conclusions and caveats: HLA-C-restricted CMV-specific TCR beta clonotypes prevailed in the ex vivo response.

This clonotype showed up many times. Its antigen is still unknown. The sample taken for sequencing was PBMCs. The receptor was derived from a human donor in good health (CMV status not recorded). Some clones in this sample may be carry-over from other donors' samples.

The CDR3 here is CASRKTSGLNTGELFF. In nucleotides, the CDR3 is TGTGCCAGCAGAAAAACTAGCGGGCTTAACACCGGGGAGCTGTTTTTT. The chain joins TRBV6-2 or TRBV6-3 to TRBJ2-2, with 9 nucleotides matching TRBD2. This CDR3 is built from 16 residues. CDR1 MNHEY and CDR2 SVGEGT come from the germline V gene. After removal of 6 bases from V and 2 bases from J, the junction contained 7 bases not matched to a gene.